The present TCR beta chain was sequenced within a study of shared clonotypes between healthy human individuals. Per germline, CDR1 MGHRA and CDR2 YSYEKL. J gave up 5 bases and V 4 bases, and 6 bases lay outside the gene matches. The CDR3 contains 15 residues. Only Caucasian adults living in Nashville, Tennessee made up the donor group. For sorted subsets, 150 to 250 ng DNA per replicate equaled around 30,000 T cell genomes. Here immunoSEQ multiplex PCR was the method, and the copy in TCRdb shows in-frame clones only, minus some. The profile shows fewer than 1.4 million clones, more than 75% of them singletons.

Sequencing was done on a sample of memory CD4+ T cells from PBMCs. Regarding subset: CD45RA-negative fraction. This TCR was recovered from a young man in good health. Some clones in this sample may be carry-over from other donors' samples. The genes are TRBV4-1 and TRBJ2-1, with 9 positions matching TRBD1. DNA for the CDR3: TGCGCCAGCAGCCGCGGGACAGGGAGGAACAATGAGCAGTTCTTC. It codes for CASSRGTGRNNEQFF.